This T cell receptor beta chain was observed in a study of T-cell memory formation after mild COVID-19. Overall study findings and caveats: Clones contracting across day 15 to 85 had a balanced CD4/CD8 profile; later expanding clones leaned CD4+. The study found contracting CD4+ clones mainly in CM and EM and contracting CD8+ clones in EMRA. What remained unconfirmed was the SARS-CoV-2 specificity of second-wave clones peaking on day 37.

TCRdb reanalysed the 5' RACE reads using MiXCR and keeps one entry per CDR3 protein. The table lists 200,000 to 250,000 distinct CDR3 sequences, roughly a tenth of them singletons. To note about this clonotype: Its matching antigen is unknown.

This sequence was found in a man aged 18 to 29 who had mild COVID-19 (a few samples of this study predate the infection). Cell type and time point are not known. What was sequenced was PBMCs or a T cell subset sorted from them (not recorded which).

The CDR3 nucleotides are TGCAGTGCGGAGGGGGGGAGCTCCTACAATGAGCAGTTCTTC. Translation: CSAEGGSSYNEQFF. The rearrangement joins TRBV20-1 to TRBJ2-1; weak D call: TRBD2 (7 bases). Trimming took off 6 bases at V and 0 bases at J, with 12 bases between the two ends. This CDR3 has 14 amino acids. Germline V gene sequence: CDR1 DFQATT, CDR2 SNEGSKA (reference sequence).